This TCR beta chain stems from a study of blood T cell repertoires in COVID-19. The V end was cut by 3 bases, the J end by 11 bases, with 20 bases between. There are 15 residues in the CDR3. Germline V CDR1 and CDR2: MNHEY, SMNVEV (reference sequence). The assay was immunoSEQ multiplex PCR, and TCRdb's table has in-frame clones only and misses some. This table holds just over 300,000 clones, just under 90% found once. The gene calls are TRBV27 and TRBJ2-1; a possible D gene is TRBD2 (6 bases). The sequencing sample was made of peripheral blood. This receptor was identified in a woman between 25 and 40 years old with COVID-19, enrolled during active disease. Here the CDR3 DNA reads TGTGCCAGCAGTTTTGGGCTAGCGACCCTCAAGAAGCAGTTCTTC. Protein sequence: CASSFGLATLKKQFF.